This record covers a single T cell receptor beta chain. Its cognate antigen is unknown. 13 Jbeta primers and 60 Vbeta primers were used for the PCR. Produced via immunoSEQ multiplex PCR; TCRdb's table is partial and in-frame only. The table lists some 110,000 clones, over 70% of them singletons. The data belong to a study of cytomegalovirus exposure and HLA in healthy donors. Across the whole study: Findings of an earlier analysis included roughly 110 million unique TCR beta sequences from 180 million or so T cells. Study-level results: Within a later analysis, the majority of CMV-associated TCR beta chains appeared HLA-restricted.

The receptor was derived from a male donor in good health and CMV-seronegative. The sequenced sample consisted of PBMCs.

CDR3 amino acids: CASSSLRLGSADTQYF. DNA of the CDR3: TGTGCCAGCAGTTCCCTCCGTCTCGGGAGCGCAGATACGCAGTATTTT. V usage is TRBV28 and J usage is TRBJ2-3, with a tentative D call TRBD2 (6 bases). V was shortened by 4 bases and J by 4 bases, with 18 bases between the two germline ends. The germline CDR1 and CDR2 sequences are MDHEN and SYDVKM. The CDR3 runs 16 residues.